This T cell receptor beta chain was captured by sequencing in a study of blood T cell repertoires in COVID-19. Study-wide context: PBMCs, B-cell-depleted T cells, or T cells provided the cDNA or gDNA that made up the material.

Authors' processing steps: Cell counts per sample came from amplifying reference gene primers. Sequenced by immunoSEQ multiplex PCR; TCRdb stores in-frame clones only, minus some. V and J calls and clone size are as listed in that table; D and trimming were resolved from the DNA. The profile shows approximately 200,000 clones, around 86% of them singletons. The germline V gene has CDR1 SGHRS and CDR2 YFSETQ. Trimming removed 2 bases at V and 1 base at J, with 12 bases between. The CDR3 spans 15 residues. The specimen was peripheral blood. The chain links TRBV5-1 to TRBJ1-2, with D possibly matching TRBD1 (5 bases). This receptor was identified in a man aged 45-65 years with acute or convalescent COVID-19. The DNA of the CDR3 is TGCGCCAGCAGCTTCTGGGACTCAAGTAACTATGGCTACACCTTC. It is translated as CASSFWDSSNYGYTF.